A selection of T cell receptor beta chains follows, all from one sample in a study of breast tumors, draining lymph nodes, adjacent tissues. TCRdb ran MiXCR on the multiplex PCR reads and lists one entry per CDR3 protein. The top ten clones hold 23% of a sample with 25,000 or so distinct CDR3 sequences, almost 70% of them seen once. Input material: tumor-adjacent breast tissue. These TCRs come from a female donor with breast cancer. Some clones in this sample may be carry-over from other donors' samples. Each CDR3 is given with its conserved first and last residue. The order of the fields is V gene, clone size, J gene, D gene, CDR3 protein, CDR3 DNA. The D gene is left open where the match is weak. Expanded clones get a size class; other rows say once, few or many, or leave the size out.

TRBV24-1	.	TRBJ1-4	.	CATSDPSRGNEKLFF	TGTGCCACCAGTGACCCATCCAGGGGAAATGAAAAACTGTTTTTT
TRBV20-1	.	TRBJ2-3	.	CSTLNTDTQYF	TGCAGTACTCTCAACACAGATACGCAGTATTTT
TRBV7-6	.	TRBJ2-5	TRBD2	CASSLAGLAGGETQYF	TGTGCCAGCAGCTTAGCGGGACTAGCGGGAGGGGAGACCCAGTACTTC
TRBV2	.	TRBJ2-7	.	CASSEGPTRQTYEQYF	TGTGCCAGCAGTGAAGGCCCCACTCGGCAGACCTACGAGCAGTACTTC
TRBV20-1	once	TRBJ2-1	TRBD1	CSARNRRTGTTNEQFF	TGCAGTGCTAGGAATCGGAGGACAGGGACAACAAATGAGCAGTTCTTC
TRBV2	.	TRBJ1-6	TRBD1	CASSADRGDSPLHF	TGTGCCAGCAGTGCGGACAGGGGCGATTCACCCCTCCACTTT
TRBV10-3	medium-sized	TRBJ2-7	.	CAIKPGSGIYEQYF	TGTGCCATCAAACCAGGTTCTGGGATCTACGAGCAGTACTTC
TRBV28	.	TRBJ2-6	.	CASSRVGANVLTF	TGTGCCAGTTCCCGGGTGGGGGCCAACGTCCTGACTTTC
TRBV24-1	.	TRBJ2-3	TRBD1	CATSDFGTGTFGTDTQYF	TGTGCCACCAGTGATTTCGGGACAGGAACCTTTGGGACAGATACGCAGTATTTT
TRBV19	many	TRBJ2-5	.	CASIFREKTQYF	TGTGCCAGTATTTTCAGGGAAAAGACCCAGTACTTC
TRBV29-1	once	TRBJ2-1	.	CSVESPITYNEQFF	TGCAGCGTTGAAAGTCCAATTACCTACAATGAGCAGTTCTTC
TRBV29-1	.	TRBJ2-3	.	CSVGTPLLGGDTQYF	TGCAGCGTCGGGACACCCTTATTGGGCGGAGATACGCAGTATTTT
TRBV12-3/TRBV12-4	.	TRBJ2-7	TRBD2	CASSWTSGNSYEQYF	TGTGCCAGCAGTTGGACTAGCGGGAACTCCTACGAGCAGTACTTC
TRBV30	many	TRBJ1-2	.	CALTLPYGYTF	TGTGCCCTAACGTTACCCTATGGCTACACCTTC
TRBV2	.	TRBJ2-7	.	CASSRMKYEQYF	TGTGCCAGCAGTAGAATGAAGTACGAGCAGTACTTC
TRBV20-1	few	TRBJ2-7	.	CSARVAGMYEQYF	TGCAGTGCTAGAGTTGCAGGGATGTACGAGCAGTACTTC
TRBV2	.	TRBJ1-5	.	CASSLNSNQPQHF	TGTGCCAGCTCATTAAATAGCAATCAGCCCCAGCATTTT
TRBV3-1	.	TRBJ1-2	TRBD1	CASSHGTVKVSYTF	TGTGCCAGCAGCCACGGGACAGTTAAAGTTAGCTACACCTTC
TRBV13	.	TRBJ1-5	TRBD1	CASSPRDRGRAGQPQHF	TGTGCCAGCAGCCCCCGGGACAGGGGGCGGGCCGGACAGCCCCAGCATTTT
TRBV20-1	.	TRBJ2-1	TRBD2	CSARDIGGRPFPYNEQFF	TGCAGCGCTAGAGATATCGGCGGGAGACCCTTTCCCTACAATGAGCAGTTCTTC
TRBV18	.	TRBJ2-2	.	CASSIRTVFGGELFF	TGTGCCAGCTCAATAAGGACAGTATTTGGCGGGGAGCTGTTTTTT
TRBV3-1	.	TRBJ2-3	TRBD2	CASSHRLAGFSTDTQYF	TGTGCCAGCAGCCACCGACTAGCGGGGTTTAGCACAGATACGCAGTATTTT
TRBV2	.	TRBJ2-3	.	CASSPRVGGTDTQYF	TGTGCCAGCAGCCCCAGGGTGGGCGGCACAGATACGCAGTATTTT
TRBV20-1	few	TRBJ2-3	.	CSASPKLRTVLRTDTQYF	TGCAGTGCTAGCCCCAAGTTAAGGACAGTCCTGAGGACAGATACGCAGTATTTT
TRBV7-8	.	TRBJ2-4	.	CASSLGTTGRDIQYF	TGTGCCAGCAGCTTGGGAACGACAGGGAGGGACATTCAGTACTTC
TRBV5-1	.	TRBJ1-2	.	CASSLNPPFYGYTF	TGCGCCAGCAGCTTGAATCCGCCTTTCTATGGCTACACCTTC
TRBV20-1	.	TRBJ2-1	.	CSARVGNLEQFF	TGCAGTGCTAGAGTCGGTAACCTAGAGCAGTTCTTC
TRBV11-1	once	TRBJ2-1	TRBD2	CASSTGGRTVTLLAGPNVQFF	TGTGCCAGCAGCACAGGGGGGCGGACAGTGACCTTACTAGCGGGGCCCAATGTGCAGTTCTTC
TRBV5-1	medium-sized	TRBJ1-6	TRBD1	CASSNADRVNSPLHF	TGCGCCAGCAGCAACGCAGACAGGGTGAATTCACCCCTCCACTTT
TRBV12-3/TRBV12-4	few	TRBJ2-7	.	CASRTETYEQYF	TGTGCCAGCAGGACGGAAACTTACGAGCAGTACTTC
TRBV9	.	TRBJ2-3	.	CASSLRLGSTDTQYF	TGTGCCAGCAGCCTTCGACTGGGGAGCACAGATACGCAGTATTTT
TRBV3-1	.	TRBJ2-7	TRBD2	CASSQTSGRGAIEQYF	TGTGCCAGCAGCCAGACTAGCGGGAGAGGGGCCATCGAGCAGTACTTC
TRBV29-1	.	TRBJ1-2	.	CSVEDGGGYTF	TGCAGCGTTGAAGATGGGGGAGGCTACACCTTC
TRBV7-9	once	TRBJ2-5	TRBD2	CASSSGRGDQGTQYF	TGTGCCAGCAGCTCGGGACGGGGGGACCAAGGGACCCAGTACTTC
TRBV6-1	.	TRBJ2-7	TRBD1	CASRDIRDRTYEQYF	TGTGCCAGCAGAGATATCCGGGACAGGACCTACGAGCAGTACTTC
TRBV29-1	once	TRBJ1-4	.	CSVGVGAGGSGEKLFF	TGCAGCGTTGGGGTAGGCGCTGGGGGCAGTGGTGAAAAACTGTTTTTT
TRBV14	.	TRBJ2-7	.	CASSQIHRASSYEQYF	TGTGCCAGCAGCCAGATACACCGAGCCAGCTCCTACGAGCAGTACTTC
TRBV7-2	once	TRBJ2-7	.	CASSPQSYEQYF	TGTGCCAGCAGCCCGCAATCCTACGAGCAGTACTTC